This T cell receptor beta chain was sequenced for a study of regulatory T cells in long-lasting Graves disease. The authors built TCR beta libraries using iRepertoire HTBI primers and Arm-PCR of CDR3 regions. As processed by the authors: Throughout the samples, researchers identified around 65 TRBV and approximately 15 TRBJ segments. TCRdb reanalysed the multiplex PCR reads using MiXCR and keeps one entry per CDR3 protein. TCRdb, not the original authors, processed these V and J calls. The profile shows around 340,000 distinct CDR3 sequences, less than 20% of them singletons. This clonotype was observed at least ten times. The target antigen is unknown. Study-wide findings and caveats: Researchers reported studying only peripheral blood, not thyroid tissue. In persistent patients, shared public clonotypes (more than 2,500) outnumbered those in new patients (around 1,000).

The CDR3 spans 13 residues. The V and J ends lost 7 bases and 10 bases respectively, with 14 bases between them. The germline gives CDR1 MNHNS, CDR2 SASEGT. Noted time point: persistent/refractory GD, antithyroid drugs over 5 years with positive TRAb. RNA isolated from PBMCs was used to make the TCR library. Patients met American Thyroid Association criteria for Graves' disease. The material was peripheral blood mononuclear cells (PBMCs), obtained when the disease was refractory, from a patient treated with antithyroid drugs. This receptor was identified in a female donor with Graves disease. V is TRBV6-1 and J is TRBJ1-6; D gene ambiguous. This chain's CDR3 is CASNRGLESPLHF. CDR3 coding DNA: TGTGCCAGCAACAGAGGGCTCGAATCACCCCTCCACTTT.